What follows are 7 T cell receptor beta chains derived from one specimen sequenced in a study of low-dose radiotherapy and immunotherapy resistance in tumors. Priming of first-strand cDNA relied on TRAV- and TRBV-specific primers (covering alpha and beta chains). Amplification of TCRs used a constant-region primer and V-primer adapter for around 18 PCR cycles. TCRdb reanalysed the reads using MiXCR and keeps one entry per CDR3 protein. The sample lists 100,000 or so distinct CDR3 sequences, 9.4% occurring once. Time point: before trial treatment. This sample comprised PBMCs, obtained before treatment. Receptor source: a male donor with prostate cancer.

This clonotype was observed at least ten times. The CDR3, as DNA: TGTGCCAGCAGCCAATGGGGGGGTCCCCTCTACGAGCAGTACTTC. Protein sequence: CASSQWGGPLYEQYF. The rearrangement links TRBV14 to TRBJ2-7, with 7 bases aligning to TRBD2. Germline trimming cut 2 bases from V and 3 bases from J; bases unmatched to any gene: 7. The CDR3 has 15 residues. Germline assignment: CDR1 SGHDN and CDR2 FVKESK.

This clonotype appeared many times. The CDR3 coding sequence is TGCAGTGTGGGGACAGACATGTACGAGCAGTACTTC. Translated, it gives CSVGTDMYEQYF. The chain links TRBV20-1 to TRBJ2-7, with TRBD1 matching 7 bases. Germline V CDR1 and CDR2: DFQATT, SNEGSKA (reference sequence). The CDR3 consists of 12 residues. V was clipped by 7 bases and J by 4 bases; unmatched bases: 7.

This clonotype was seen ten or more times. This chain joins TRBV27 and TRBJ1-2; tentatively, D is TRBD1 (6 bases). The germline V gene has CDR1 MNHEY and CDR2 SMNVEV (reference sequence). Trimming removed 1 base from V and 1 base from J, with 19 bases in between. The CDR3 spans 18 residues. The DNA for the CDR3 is TGTGCCAGCAGTTTATGTTATTTGACAGGCGACTATAACTATGGCTACACCTTC. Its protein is CASSLCYLTGDYNYGYTF.

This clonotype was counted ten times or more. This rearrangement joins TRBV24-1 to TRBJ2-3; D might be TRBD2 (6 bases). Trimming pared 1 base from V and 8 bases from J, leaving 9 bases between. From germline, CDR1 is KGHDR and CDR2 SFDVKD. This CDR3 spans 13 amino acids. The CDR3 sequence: CATSDFDGSTQYF. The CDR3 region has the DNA TGTGCCACCAGTGATTTTGACGGGAGTACGCAGTATTTT.

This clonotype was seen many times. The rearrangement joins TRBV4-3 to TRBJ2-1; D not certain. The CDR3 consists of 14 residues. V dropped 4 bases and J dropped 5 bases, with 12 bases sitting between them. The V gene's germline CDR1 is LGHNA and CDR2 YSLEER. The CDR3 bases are TGCGCCAGCAGCCTCAGAGGCAGAAACAATGAGCAGTTCTTC. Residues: CASSLRGRNNEQFF.

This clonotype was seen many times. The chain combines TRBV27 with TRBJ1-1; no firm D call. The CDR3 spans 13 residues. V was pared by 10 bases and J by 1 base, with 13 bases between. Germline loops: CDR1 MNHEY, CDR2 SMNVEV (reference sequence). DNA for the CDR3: TGTGCCATCCCTCAATCAACGAACACTGAAGCTTTCTTT. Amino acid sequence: CAIPQSTNTEAFF.

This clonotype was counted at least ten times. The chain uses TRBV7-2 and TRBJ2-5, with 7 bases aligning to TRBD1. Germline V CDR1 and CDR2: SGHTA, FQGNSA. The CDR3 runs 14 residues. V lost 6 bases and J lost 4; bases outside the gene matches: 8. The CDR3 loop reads CASREQGRGETQYF. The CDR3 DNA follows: TGTGCCAGCAGAGAACAGGGGCGTGGAGAGACCCAGTACTTC.